A single sample is the source of the 4 T cell receptor beta chains below, sequenced in a study of Ad26.COV2.S vaccination and SARS-CoV-2 variants (dated by TCRdb to the early 2020s). In light of the paper, this sample's time point label describes: individuals recovered from natural SARS-CoV-2 infection. To prepare the library, the immunoSEQ multiplex PCR assay was applied. Entries here come from immuneACCESS through TCRdb and include only in-frame sequences with V and J called. Some clones fail to appear in such tables; in the studies checked, an unresolved V gene covers under half of the shortfall, and the cause of the remainder is unknown. A total of 300,000 to 450,000 clones appear in this sample, about 91% of them only once. The ten largest clones capture under 4% of the sample. The source was peripheral blood, collected after recovery from COVID-19. The receptor set was obtained from a human donor who had recovered from COVID-19.

The V call is TRBV7-2, the J call TRBJ2-5; possible D gene TRBD1, 6 bases. Trimming removed 1 base at V and 1 base at J, with 10 bases between. CDR3 length equals 15 residues. Germline V lookup: CDR1 SGHTA, CDR2 FQGNSA. The CDR3 spells CASSLGGLSQETQYF. CDR3 DNA sequence: TGTGCCAGCAGCTTAGGGGGGCTATCCCAAGAGACCCAGTACTTC.

The rearrangement uses TRBV6-6 and TRBJ1-2; TRBD1 aligns across 10 bases. In germline, CDR1 is MNHNY, CDR2 SVGAGI (reference sequence). Trimming at V came to 5 bases and at J to 7 bases, leaving 13 bases not matched to a gene. The CDR3 sequence is 16 residues long. The chain's CDR3 is CASSNYPWTGGGGYTF. Here the CDR3 DNA reads TGTGCCAGCAGTAACTATCCGTGGACAGGGGGGGGTGGCTACACCTTC.

This sequence joins TRBV5-1 and TRBJ2-3, with D perhaps matching TRBD1 or TRBD2 (6 bases each). The length of the CDR3 is 18 residues. The germline V gene encodes CDR1 SGHRS and CDR2 YFSETQ. V was clipped by 2 bases and J by 0 bases, with 19 bases between them. The CDR3 protein is CASSLGPGAGISTDTQYF. As DNA, the CDR3 is TGCGCCAGCAGCTTAGGCCCGGGGGCGGGGATTAGCACAGATACGCAGTATTTT.

The chain uses TRBV6-1 and TRBJ2-3; D not certain. Germline CDR1 and CDR2: MNHNS and SASEGT. Trimming stripped 2 bases from V and 0 bases from J, with 6 bases between. The CDR3 is made up of 14 amino acids. This chain's CDR3 is CASSEWGSTDTQYF. In DNA form, the CDR3 reads TGTGCCAGCAGTGAATGGGGTAGCACAGATACGCAGTATTTT.